This T cell receptor (beta chain) stems from a study of metastatic and nonmetastatic thyroid tumors. Study at large: Where malignant and benign thyroid patients were concerned, repertoires were compared across blood and tumor or nodule tissue. Study-level results: Benign nodules were reported to have significantly lower TCR beta diversity than malignant thyroid tumors, in blood and tumor.

CDR3 length equals 14 residues. CDR1 ENHRY and CDR2 SYGVKD come from the germline V gene. J gave up 2 bases and V 7 bases, and 8 bases lay outside the gene matches. Per the original data handling: CDR3 was compared across clinicopathological groups, and the resulting differences were used to build a distant-metastasis classifier for papillary thyroid cancer. TCRdb reassembled clones from the PCR reads with MiXCR. TCRdb assigned the V and J calls; the authors' analysis was not used. Here the sample spans about 21,000 clones, under 25% being singletons. Every patient underwent thyroid surgery untreated. This clone has ten or more counts. Antigen unknown.

The receptor's source is a male donor with papillary thyroid cancer or a benign thyroid nodule (not recorded which). Some clones in this sample may be carry-over from other donors' samples. Sequencing was carried out using tumor tissue. The chain recombines TRBV10-3 with TRBJ2-7; 7 bases are shared with TRBD1. The DNA for the CDR3 is TGTGCCATCAAACAGGGGTCCCTGGCCTACGAGCAGTACTTC. It is translated as CAIKQGSLAYEQYF.